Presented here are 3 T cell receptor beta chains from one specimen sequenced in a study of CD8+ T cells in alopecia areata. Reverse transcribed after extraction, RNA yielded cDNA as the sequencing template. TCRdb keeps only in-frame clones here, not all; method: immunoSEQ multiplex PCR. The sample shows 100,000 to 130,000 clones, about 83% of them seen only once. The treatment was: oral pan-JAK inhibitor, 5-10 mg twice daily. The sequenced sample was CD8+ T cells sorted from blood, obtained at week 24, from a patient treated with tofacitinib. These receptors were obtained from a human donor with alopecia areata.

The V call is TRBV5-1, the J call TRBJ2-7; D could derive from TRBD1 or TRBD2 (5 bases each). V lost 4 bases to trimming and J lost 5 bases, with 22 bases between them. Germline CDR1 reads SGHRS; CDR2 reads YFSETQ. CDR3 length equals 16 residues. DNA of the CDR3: TGCGCCAGCAGCGATTCTCCGGGACCCCTGAGGAACGAGCAGTACTTC. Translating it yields CASSDSPGPLRNEQYF. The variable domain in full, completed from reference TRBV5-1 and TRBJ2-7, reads KAGVTQTPRYLIKTRGQQVTLSCSPISGHRSVSWYQQTPGQGLQFLFEYFSETQRNKGNFPGRFSGRQFSNSRSEMNVSTLELGDSALYLCASSDSPGPLRNEQYFGPGTRLTVT.

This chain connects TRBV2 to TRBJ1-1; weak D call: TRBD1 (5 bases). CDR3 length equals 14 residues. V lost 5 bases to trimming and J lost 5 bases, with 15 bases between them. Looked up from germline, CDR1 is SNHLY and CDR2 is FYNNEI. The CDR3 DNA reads TGTGCCAGCAGTAGGTCGCAGGGTAGAACTGAAGCTTTCTTT. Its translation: CASSRSQGRTEAFF.

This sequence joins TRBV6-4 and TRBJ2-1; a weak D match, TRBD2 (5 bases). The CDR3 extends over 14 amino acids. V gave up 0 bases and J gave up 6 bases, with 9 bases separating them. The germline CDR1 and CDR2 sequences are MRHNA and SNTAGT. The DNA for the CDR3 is TGTGCCAGCAGTGACTCAGGCGGGTTCAATGAGCAGTTCTTC. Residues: CASSDSGGFNEQFF.